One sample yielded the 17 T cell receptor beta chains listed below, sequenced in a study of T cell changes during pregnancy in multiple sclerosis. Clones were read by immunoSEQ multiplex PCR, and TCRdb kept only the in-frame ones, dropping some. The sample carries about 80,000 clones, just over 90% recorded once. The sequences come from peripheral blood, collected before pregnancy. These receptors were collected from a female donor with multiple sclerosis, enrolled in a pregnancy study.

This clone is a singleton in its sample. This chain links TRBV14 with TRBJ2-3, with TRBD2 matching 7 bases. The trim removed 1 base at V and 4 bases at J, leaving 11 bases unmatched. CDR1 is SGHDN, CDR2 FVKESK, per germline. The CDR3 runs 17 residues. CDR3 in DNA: TGTGCCAGCAGCCAAGGGCGATACGCGGGAGTGGCAGATACGCAGTATTTT. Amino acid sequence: CASSQGRYAGVADTQYF.

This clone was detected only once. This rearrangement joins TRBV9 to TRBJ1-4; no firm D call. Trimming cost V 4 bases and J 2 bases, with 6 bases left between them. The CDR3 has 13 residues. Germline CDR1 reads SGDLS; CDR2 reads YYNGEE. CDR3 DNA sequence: TGTGCCAGCAGCTCGGGGACTAATGAAAAACTGTTTTTT. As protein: CASSSGTNEKLFF.

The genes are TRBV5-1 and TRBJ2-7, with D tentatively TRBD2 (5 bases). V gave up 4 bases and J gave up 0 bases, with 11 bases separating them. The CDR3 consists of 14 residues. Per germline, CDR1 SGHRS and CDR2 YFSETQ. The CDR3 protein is CASSRLGDSYEQYF. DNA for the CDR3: TGCGCCAGCAGCCGCCTCGGGGACTCCTACGAGCAGTACTTC.

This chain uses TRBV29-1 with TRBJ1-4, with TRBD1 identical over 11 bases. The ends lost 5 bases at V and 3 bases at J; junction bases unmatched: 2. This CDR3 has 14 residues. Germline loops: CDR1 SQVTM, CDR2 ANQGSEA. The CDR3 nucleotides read TGCAGCGTTCGGGACAGGGGGGCTAATGAAAAACTGTTTTTT. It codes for CSVRDRGANEKLFF.

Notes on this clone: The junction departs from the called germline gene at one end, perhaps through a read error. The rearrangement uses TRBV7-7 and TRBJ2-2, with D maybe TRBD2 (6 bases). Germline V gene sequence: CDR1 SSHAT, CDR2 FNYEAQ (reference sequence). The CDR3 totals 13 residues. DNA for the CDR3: TGTGCTAGCAGGTTCGGGGGCACCGGGGAGCTGTTTTTT. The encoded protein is CASRFGGTGELFF. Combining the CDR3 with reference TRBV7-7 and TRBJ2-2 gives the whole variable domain GAGVSQSPRYKVTKRGQDVTLRCDPISSHATLYWYQQALGQGPEFLTYFNYEAQPDKSGLPSDRFSAERPEGSISTLTIQRTEQRDSAMYRCASRFGGTGELFFGEGSRLTVL.

The DNA for the CDR3 is TGTGCCAGCAGTCCTCAAGACAGTCCCGGGGAGCTGTTTTTT. Its protein is CASSPQDSPGELFF. The V call is TRBV2, the J call TRBJ2-2; D possibly corresponds to TRBD1 (5 bases). The CDR3 totals 14 residues. With 5 bases removed from V and 6 bases from J, the gap between germline ends came to 13 bases. CDR1 and CDR2 (germline): SNHLY, FYNNEI.

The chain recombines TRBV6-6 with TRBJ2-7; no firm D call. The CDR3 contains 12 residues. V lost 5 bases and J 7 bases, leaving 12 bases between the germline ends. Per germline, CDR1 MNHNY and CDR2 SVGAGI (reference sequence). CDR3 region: CASSPTLGEQYF. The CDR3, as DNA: TGTGCCAGCAGTCCCACCCTCGGGGAGCAGTACTTC.

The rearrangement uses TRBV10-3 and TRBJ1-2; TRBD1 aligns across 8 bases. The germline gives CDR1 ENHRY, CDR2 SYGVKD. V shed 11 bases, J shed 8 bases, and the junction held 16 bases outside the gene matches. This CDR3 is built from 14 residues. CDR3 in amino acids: CASQGQGATGGYTF. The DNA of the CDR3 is TGTGCCTCACAAGGGCAGGGGGCTACTGGCGGCTACACCTTC.

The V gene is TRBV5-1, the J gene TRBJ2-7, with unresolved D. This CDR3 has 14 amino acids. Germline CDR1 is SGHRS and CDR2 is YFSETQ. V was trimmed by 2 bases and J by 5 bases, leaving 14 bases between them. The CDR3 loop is CASSLGSVGHEQYF. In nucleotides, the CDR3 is TGCGCCAGCAGCTTAGGATCCGTGGGCCACGAGCAGTACTTC. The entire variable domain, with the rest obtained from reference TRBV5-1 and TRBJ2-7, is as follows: KAGVTQTPRYLIKTRGQQVTLSCSPISGHRSVSWYQQTPGQGLQFLFEYFSETQRNKGNFPGRFSGRQFSNSRSEMNVSTLELGDSALYLCASSLGSVGHEQYFGPGTRLTVT.

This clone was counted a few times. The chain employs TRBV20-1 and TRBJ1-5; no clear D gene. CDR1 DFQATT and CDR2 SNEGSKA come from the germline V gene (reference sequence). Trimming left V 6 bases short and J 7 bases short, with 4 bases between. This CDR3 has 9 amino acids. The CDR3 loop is CSAGQPQHF. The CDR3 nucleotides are TGCAGTGCCGGGCAGCCCCAGCATTTT.

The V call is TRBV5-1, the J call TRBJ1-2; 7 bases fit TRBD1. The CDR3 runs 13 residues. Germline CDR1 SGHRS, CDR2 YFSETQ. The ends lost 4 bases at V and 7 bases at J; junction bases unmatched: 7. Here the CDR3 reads CASSLIGTAGYTF. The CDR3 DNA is TGCGCCAGCAGCCTAATCGGGACAGCTGGCTACACCTTC.

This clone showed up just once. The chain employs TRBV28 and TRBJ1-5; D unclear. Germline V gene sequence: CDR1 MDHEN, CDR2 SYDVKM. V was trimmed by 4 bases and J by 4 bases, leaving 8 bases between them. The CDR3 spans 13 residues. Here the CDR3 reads CASSWGENQPQHF. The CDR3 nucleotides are TGTGCCAGCAGTTGGGGAGAAAATCAGCCCCAGCATTTT.

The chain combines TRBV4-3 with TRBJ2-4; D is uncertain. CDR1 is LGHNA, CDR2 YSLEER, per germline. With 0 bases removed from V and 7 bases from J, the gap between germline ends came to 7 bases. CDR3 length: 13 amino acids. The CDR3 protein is CASSQDFLNIQYF. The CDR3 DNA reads TGCGCCAGCAGCCAAGATTTTCTGAACATTCAGTACTTC.

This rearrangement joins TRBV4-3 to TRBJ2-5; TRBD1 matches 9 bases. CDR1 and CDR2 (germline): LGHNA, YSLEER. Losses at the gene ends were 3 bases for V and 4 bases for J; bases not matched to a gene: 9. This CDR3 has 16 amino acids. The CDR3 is CASSQGDRGRGETQYF. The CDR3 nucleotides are TGCGCCAGCAGCCAGGGAGACAGGGGGAGGGGAGAGACCCAGTACTTC.

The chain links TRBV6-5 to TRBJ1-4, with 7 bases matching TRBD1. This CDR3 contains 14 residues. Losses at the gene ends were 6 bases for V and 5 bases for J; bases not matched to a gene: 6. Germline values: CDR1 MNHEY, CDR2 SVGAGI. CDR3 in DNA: TGTGCCAGCAGAACACAGGGGCCCAATGAAAAACTGTTTTTT. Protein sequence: CASRTQGPNEKLFF.

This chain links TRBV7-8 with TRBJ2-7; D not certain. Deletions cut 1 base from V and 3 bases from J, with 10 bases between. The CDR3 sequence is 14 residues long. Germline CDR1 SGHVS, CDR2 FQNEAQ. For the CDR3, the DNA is TGTGCCAGCAGCTTAGGCGCAACCTTCTACGAGCAGTACTTC. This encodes CASSLGATFYEQYF.

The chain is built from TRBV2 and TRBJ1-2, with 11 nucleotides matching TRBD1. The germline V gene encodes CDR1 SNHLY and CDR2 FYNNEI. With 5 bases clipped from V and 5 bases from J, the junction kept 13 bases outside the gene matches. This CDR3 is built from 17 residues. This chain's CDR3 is CASSSRSGTGGGYGYTF. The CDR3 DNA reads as TGTGCCAGCAGTTCAAGGTCGGGGACAGGGGGTGGATATGGCTACACCTTC.